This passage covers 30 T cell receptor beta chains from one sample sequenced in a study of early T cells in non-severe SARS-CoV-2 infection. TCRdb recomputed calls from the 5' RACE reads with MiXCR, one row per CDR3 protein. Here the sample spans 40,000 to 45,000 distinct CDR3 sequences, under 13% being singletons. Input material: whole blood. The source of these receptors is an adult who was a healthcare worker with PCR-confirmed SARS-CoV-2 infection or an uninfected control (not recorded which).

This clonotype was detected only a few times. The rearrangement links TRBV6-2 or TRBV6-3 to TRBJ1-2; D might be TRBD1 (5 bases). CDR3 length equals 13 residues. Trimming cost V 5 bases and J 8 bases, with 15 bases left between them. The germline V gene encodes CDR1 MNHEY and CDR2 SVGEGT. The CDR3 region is CASSNQGVRGYTF. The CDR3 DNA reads TGTGCCAGCAGTAACCAGGGAGTACGAGGCTACACCTTC.

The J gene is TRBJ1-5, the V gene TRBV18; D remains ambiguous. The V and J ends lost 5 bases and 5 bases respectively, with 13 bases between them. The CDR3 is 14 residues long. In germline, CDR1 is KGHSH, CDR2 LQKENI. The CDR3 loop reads CASSYWATDQPQHF. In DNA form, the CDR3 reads TGTGCCAGCTCATATTGGGCCACGGATCAGCCCCAGCATTTT.

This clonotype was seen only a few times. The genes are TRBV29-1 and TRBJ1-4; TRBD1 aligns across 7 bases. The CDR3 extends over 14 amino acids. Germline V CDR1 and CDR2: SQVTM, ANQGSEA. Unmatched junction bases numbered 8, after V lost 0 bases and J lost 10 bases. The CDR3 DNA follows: TGCAGCGTTGAAGAAGGACAGGCCGGGGGAAAACTGTTTTTT. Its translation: CSVEEGQAGGKLFF.

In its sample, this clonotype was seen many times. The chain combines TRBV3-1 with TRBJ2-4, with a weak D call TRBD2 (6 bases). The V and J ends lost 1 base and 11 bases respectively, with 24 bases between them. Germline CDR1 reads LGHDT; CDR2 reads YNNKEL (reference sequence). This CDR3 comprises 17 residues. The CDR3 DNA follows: TGTGCCAGCAGCCAAGGGGAGGCCTCTGAGTGGAGAAAGCTTCAGTACTTC. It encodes CASSQGEASEWRKLQYF.

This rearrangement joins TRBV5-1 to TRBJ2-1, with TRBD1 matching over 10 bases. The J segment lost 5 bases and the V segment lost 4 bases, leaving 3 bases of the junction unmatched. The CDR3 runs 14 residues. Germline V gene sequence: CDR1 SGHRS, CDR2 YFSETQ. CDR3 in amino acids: CASSRTGGNNEQFF. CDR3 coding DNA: TGCGCCAGCAGCCGGACAGGGGGAAACAATGAGCAGTTCTTC.

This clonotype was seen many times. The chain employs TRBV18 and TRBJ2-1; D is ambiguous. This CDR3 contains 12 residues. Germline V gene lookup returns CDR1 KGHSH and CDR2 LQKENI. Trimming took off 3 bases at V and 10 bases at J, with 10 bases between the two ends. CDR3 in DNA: TGTGCCAGCTCACCCATGACTCGGGAGCAGTTCTTC. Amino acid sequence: CASSPMTREQFF.

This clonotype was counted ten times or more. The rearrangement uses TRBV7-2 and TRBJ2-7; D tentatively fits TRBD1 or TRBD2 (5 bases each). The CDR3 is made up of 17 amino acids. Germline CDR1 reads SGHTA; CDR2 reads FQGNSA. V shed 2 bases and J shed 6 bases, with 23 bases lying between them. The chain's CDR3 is CASSLRRLGQGKAEQYF. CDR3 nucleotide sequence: TGTGCCAGCAGCTTAAGGAGGTTGGGGCAGGGAAAAGCCGAGCAGTACTTC.

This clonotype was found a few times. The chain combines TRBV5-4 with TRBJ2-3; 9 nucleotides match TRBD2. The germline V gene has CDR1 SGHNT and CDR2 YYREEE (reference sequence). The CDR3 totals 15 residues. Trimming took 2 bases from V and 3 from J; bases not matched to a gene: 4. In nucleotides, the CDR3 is TGTGCCAGCAGCTTTGGAGCGGGGGGTACAGATACGCAGTATTTT. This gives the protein CASSFGAGGTDTQYF.

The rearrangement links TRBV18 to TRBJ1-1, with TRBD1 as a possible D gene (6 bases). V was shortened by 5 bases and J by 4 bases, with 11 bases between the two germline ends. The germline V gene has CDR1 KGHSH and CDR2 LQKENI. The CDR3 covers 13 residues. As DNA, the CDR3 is TGTGCCAGCTCAACACAGGGTAGCACTGAAGCTTTCTTT. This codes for CASSTQGSTEAFF.

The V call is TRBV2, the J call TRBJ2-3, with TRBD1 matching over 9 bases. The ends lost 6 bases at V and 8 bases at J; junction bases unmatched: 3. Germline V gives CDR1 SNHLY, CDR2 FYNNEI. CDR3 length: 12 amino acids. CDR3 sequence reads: CASRGQGGTQYF. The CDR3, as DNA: TGTGCCAGCAGGGGACAGGGTGGTACGCAGTATTTT.

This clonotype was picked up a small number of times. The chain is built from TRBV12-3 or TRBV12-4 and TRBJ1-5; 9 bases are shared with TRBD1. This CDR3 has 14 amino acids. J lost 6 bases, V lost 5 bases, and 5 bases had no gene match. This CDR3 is CASSIGTGIQPQHF. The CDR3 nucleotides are TGTGCCAGCAGTATTGGGACAGGGATTCAGCCCCAGCATTTT.

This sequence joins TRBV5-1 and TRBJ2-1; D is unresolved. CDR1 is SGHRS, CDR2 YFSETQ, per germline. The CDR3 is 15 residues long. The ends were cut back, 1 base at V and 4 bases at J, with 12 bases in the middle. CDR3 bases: TGCGCCAGCAGCTTGAGTTTACAGTCTTACAATGAGCAGTTCTTC. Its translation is CASSLSLQSYNEQFF.

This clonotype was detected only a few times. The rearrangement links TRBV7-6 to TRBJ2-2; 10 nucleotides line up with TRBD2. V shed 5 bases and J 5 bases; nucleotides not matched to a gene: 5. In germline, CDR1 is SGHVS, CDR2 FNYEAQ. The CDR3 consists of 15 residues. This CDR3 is CASSPLSGGTGELFF. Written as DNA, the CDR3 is TGTGCCAGCAGCCCCCTTAGCGGGGGGACCGGGGAGCTGTTTTTT.

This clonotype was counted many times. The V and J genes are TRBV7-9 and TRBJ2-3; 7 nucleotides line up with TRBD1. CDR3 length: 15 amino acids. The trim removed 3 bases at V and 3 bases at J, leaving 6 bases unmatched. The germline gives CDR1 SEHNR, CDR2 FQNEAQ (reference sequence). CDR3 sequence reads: CASSFQGVSTDTQYF. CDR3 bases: TGTGCCAGCAGCTTTCAGGGGGTCTCGACAGATACGCAGTATTTT.

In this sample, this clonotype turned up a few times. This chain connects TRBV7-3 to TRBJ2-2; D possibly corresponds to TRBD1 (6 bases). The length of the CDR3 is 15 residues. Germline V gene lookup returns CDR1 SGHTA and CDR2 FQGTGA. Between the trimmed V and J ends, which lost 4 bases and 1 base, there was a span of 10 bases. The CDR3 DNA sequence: TGTGCCAGCAGCTACGGACAGAGGAACACCGGGGAGCTGTTTTTT. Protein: CASSYGQRNTGELFF.

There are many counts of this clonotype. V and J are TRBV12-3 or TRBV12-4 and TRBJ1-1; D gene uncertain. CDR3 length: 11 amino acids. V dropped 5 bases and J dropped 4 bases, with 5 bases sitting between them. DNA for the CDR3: TGTGCCAGCAGTGGCAGCACTGAAGCTTTCTTT. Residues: CASSGSTEAFF.

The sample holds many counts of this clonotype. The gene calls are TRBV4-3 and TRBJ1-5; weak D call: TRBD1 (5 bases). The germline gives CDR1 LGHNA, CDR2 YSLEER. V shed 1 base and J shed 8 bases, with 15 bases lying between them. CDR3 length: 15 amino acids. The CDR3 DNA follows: TGCGCCAGCAGCCAAGTGGGCAGGGCCGGGGAGCCCCAGCATTTT. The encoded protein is CASSQVGRAGEPQHF.

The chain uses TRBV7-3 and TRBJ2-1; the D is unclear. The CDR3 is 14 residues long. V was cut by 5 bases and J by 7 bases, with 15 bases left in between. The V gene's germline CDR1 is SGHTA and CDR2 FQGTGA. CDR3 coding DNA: TGTGCCAGCAGCCCGACGACCAGTTCTAATGAGCAGTTCTTC. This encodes CASSPTTSSNEQFF.

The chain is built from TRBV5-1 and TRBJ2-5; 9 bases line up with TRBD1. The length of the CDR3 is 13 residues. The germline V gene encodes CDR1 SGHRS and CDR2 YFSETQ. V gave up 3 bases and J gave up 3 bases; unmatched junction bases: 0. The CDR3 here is CASSWTGEETQYF. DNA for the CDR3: TGCGCCAGCAGCTGGACAGGGGAAGAGACCCAGTACTTC.

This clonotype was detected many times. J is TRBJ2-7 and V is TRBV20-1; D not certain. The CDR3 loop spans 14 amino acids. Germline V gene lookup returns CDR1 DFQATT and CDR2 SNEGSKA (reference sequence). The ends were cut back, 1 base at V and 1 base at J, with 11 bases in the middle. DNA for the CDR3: TGCAGTGCTAGAGTTAGACCGACATCCTACGAGCAGTACTTC. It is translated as CSARVRPTSYEQYF.

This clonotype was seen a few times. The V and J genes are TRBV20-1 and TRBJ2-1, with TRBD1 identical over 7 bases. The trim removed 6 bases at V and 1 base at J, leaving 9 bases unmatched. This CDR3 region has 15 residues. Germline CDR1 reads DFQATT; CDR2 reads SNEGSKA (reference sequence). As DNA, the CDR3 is TGCAGTGCCCAAGACAGGGTGGCGTCCTACAATGAGCAGTTCTTC. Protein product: CSAQDRVASYNEQFF.

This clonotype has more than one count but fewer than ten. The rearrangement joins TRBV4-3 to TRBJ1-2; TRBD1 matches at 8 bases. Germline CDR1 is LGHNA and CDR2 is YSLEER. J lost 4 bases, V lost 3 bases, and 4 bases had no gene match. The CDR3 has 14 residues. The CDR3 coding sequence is TGCGCCAGCAGCCAGCACGACAGGGGCTATGGCTACACCTTC. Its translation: CASSQHDRGYGYTF.

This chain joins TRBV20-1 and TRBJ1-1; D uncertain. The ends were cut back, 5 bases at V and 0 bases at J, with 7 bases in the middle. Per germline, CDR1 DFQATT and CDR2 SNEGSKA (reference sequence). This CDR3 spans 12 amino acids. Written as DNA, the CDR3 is TGCAGTGCTCATCTTCTGAACACTGAAGCTTTCTTT. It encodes CSAHLLNTEAFF.

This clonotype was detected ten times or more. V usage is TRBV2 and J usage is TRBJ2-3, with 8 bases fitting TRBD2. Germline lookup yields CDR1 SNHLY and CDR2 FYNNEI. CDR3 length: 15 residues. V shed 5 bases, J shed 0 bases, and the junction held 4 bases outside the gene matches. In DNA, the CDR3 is TGTGCCAGCAGTTTTACTAGCGGAAGCACAGATACGCAGTATTTT. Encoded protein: CASSFTSGSTDTQYF.

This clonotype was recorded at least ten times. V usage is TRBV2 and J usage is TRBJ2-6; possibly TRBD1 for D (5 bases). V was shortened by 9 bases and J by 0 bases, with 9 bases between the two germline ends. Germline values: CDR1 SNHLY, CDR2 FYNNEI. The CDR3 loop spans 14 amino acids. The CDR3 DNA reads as TGTGCCAGAAGACAGCCCTCTGGGGCCAACGTCCTGACTTTC. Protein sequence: CARRQPSGANVLTF.

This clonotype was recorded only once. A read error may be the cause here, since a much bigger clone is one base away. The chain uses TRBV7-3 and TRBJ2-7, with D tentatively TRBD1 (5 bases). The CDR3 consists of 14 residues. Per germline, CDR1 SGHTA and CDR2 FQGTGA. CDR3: CAISYRTTSYEQYF. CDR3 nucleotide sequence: TGTGCCATCAGCTATCGGACAACCTCCTACGAGCAGTACTTC.

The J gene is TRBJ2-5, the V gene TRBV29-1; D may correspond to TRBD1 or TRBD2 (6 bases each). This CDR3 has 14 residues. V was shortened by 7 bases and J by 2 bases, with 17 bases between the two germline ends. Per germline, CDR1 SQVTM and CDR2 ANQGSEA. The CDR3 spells CSAEGRGQQETQYF. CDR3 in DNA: TGCAGCGCCGAGGGTCGGGGGCAGCAAGAGACCCAGTACTTC. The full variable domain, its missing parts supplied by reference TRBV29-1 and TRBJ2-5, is SAVISQKPSRDICQRGTSLTIQCQVDSQVTMMFWYRQQPGQSLTLIATANQGSEATYESGFVIDKFPISRPNLTFSTLTVSNMSPEDSSIYLCSAEGRGQQETQYFGPGTRLLVL.

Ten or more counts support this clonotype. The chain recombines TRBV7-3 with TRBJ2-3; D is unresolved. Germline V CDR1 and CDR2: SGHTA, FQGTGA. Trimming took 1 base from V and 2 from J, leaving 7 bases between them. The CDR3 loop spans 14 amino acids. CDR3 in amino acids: CASSLMHSTDTQYF. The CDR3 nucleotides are TGTGCCAGCAGCTTAATGCATTCCACAGATACGCAGTATTTT.

CDR3 nucleotides: TGTGCCAGCAGTAGGTCAGGCCTTAGCTCCTACGAGCAGTACTTC. As protein: CASSRSGLSSYEQYF. The rearrangement uses TRBV7-2 and TRBJ2-7; D gene ambiguous. V lost 6 bases and J 0 bases, leaving 15 bases between the germline ends. The CDR3 is 15 residues long. CDR1 is SGHTA and CDR2 is FQGNSA in the germline V gene.

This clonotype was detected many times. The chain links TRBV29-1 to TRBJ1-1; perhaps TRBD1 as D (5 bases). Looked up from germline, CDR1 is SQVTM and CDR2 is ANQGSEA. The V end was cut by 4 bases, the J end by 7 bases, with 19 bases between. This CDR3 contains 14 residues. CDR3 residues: CSVGKGRLGLEAFF. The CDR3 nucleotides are TGCAGCGTTGGTAAGGGACGCCTAGGGCTTGAAGCTTTCTTT.